These 27 T cell receptor beta chains were sequenced from one sample in a study of T cell responses to AZD1222 COVID-19 vaccine. TCRdb's table, derived via immunoSEQ multiplex PCR, lists solely in-frame clones and lacks some. The table shows 110,000 to 150,000 clones, with over 75% occurring only once. Sequencing was performed on peripheral blood, taken on day 0 of AZD1222 vaccination. The receptors were sampled from an adult in good health.

The genes are TRBV5-1 and TRBJ1-1, with 7 bases matching TRBD1. This CDR3 comprises 16 residues. Germline V lookup: CDR1 SGHRS, CDR2 YFSETQ. The trim removed 4 bases at V and 1 base at J, leaving 10 bases unmatched. Written as DNA, the CDR3 is TGCGCCAGCAGCCCCCTAGGGGGCCAAGGGAACACTGAAGCTTTCTTT. Protein sequence: CASSPLGGQGNTEAFF.

The V gene is TRBV28, the J gene TRBJ2-3; D remains unclear. CDR3 length: 15 amino acids. The V end was cut by 3 bases, the J end by 1 base, with 11 bases between. Looked up from germline, CDR1 is MDHEN and CDR2 is SYDVKM. CDR3 bases: TGTGCCAGCAGTTTTCCCCGCGGTCGCACAGATACGCAGTATTTT. Protein: CASSFPRGRTDTQYF.

This chain connects TRBV2 to TRBJ2-7; the match to TRBD1 covers 7 bases. CDR3 size: 13 residues. The V and J ends lost 5 bases and 1 base, in that order; junction bases with no gene match: 2. In germline, CDR1 is SNHLY, CDR2 FYNNEI. CDR3 in DNA: TGTGCCAGCAGTTGGGACAGATCCTACGAGCAGTACTTC. It translates to CASSWDRSYEQYF.

The chain carries TRBV2 and TRBJ2-7, with unresolved D. Germline V lookup: CDR1 SNHLY, CDR2 FYNNEI. V was clipped by 6 bases and J by 0 bases, with 27 bases between them. The CDR3 length is 19 residues. CDR3 loop: CASSQSLGRSPSSSYEQYF. For the CDR3, the DNA is TGTGCCAGCAGCCAAAGCCTAGGACGGTCACCCTCAAGCTCCTACGAGCAGTACTTC.

In its sample, this clone was seen a few times. J is TRBJ2-1 and V is TRBV6-2 or TRBV6-3; D ambiguous. The CDR3 runs 14 residues. The germline V gene has CDR1 MNHEY and CDR2 SVGEGT. With 8 bases removed from V and 0 bases from J, the gap between germline ends came to 11 bases. This chain's CDR3 is CASGRGGSYNEQFF. CDR3 in DNA: TGTGCCAGCGGCCGAGGTGGCTCCTACAATGAGCAGTTCTTC.

The V and J genes are TRBV6-5 and TRBJ2-7; 11 bases are a match to TRBD2. The germline V gene has CDR1 MNHEY and CDR2 SVGAGI. The CDR3 extends over 14 amino acids. V gave up 9 bases and J gave up 1 base; unmatched junction bases: 5. The CDR3, as DNA: TGTGCCAGATCCGGGACTAGCGGATCCTACGAGCAGTACTTC. It translates to CARSGTSGSYEQYF.

This clone was seen only once. The chain uses TRBV19 and TRBJ1-5; D unclear. This CDR3 is 14 amino acids long. Germline V CDR1 and CDR2: LNHDA, SQIVND (reference sequence). V was pared by 5 bases and J by 3 bases, with 11 bases between. CDR3 coding DNA: TGTGCCAGTAGTCCGCGCTTAGACAATCAGCCCCAGCATTTT. As protein: CASSPRLDNQPQHF.

This chain joins TRBV5-6 and TRBJ1-1, with 7 bases fitting TRBD1. V lost 4 bases to trimming and J lost 2 bases; unmatched junction nucleotides: 11. CDR3 length equals 16 residues. Germline V lookup: CDR1 SGHDT, CDR2 YYEEEE. The CDR3 nucleotides are TGTGCCAGCAGCCTGCCCGGGACAGCAAAAAACACTGAAGCTTTCTTT. Protein: CASSLPGTAKNTEAFF. Looking up the rest from reference TRBV5-6 and TRBJ1-1 gives the full variable domain: DAGVTQSPTHLIKTRGQQVTLRCSPKSGHDTVSWYQQALGQGPQFIFQYYEEEERQRGNFPDRFSGHQFPNYSSELNVNALLLGDSALYLCASSLPGTAKNTEAFFGQGTRLTVV.

The rearrangement links TRBV7-6 to TRBJ2-3; TRBD2 is a possible D gene (5 bases). CDR1 and CDR2 from the germline V gene are SGHVS and FNYEAQ. The CDR3 totals 14 residues. Trimming removed 0 bases at V and 5 bases at J, with 9 bases between. The CDR3 sequence is CASSLAGVRDTQYF. The CDR3 region has the DNA TGTGCCAGCAGCTTAGCGGGAGTGAGAGATACGCAGTATTTT.

This chain joins TRBV28 and TRBJ1-2; no definite D call. Germline V gene sequence: CDR1 MDHEN, CDR2 SYDVKM. The CDR3 length is 12 residues. V dropped 1 base and J dropped 4 bases, with 4 bases sitting between them. Here the CDR3 reads CASSLSGYGYTF. CDR3 DNA: TGTGCCAGCAGTTTATCAGGCTATGGCTACACCTTC.

This clone was seen a few times. V usage is TRBV6-1 and J usage is TRBJ2-7; 11 bases map to TRBD2. Germline CDR1 and CDR2: MNHNS and SASEGT. Trimming took 3 bases from V and 3 from J; bases not matched to a gene: 4. The CDR3 covers 15 residues. Written as DNA, the CDR3 is TGTGCCAGCAGTGAGGGACTAGCGGATTTCTACGAGCAGTACTTC. Protein sequence: CASSEGLADFYEQYF.

This chain joins TRBV9 and TRBJ2-5; 8 nucleotides line up with TRBD2. V was clipped by 5 bases and J by 4 bases; unmatched bases: 7. This CDR3 comprises 14 residues. Looked up from germline, CDR1 is SGDLS and CDR2 is YYNGEE. Here the CDR3 DNA reads TGTGCCAGCAGTCTAGGGACTAGTGGAGAGACCCAGTACTTC. Residues: CASSLGTSGETQYF.

V is TRBV6-5 and J is TRBJ1-1; the match to TRBD1 covers 9 bases. The V segment lost 7 bases and the J segment 5 bases; nucleotides outside the gene matches: 11. CDR1 is MNHEY, CDR2 SVGAGI, per germline. The CDR3 totals 15 residues. The DNA for the CDR3 is TGTGCCAGCATCCCCTTCCCGGGACAGGGAACTGAAGCTTTCTTT. This codes for CASIPFPGQGTEAFF.

This chain uses TRBV6-5 with TRBJ1-1; 7 bases align to TRBD1. Germline V gene data show CDR1 as MNHEY and CDR2 as SVGAGI. This CDR3 has 15 residues. The junction had 8 bases not matched to a gene; V was cut back by 6 bases and J by 1 base. The CDR3 DNA follows: TGTGCCAGCAGCGACAGGGTAGGAACGAACACTGAAGCTTTCTTT. Encoded protein: CASSDRVGTNTEAFF.

The V gene is TRBV5-1, the J gene TRBJ1-2; 9 nucleotides line up with TRBD1. The CDR3 runs 14 residues. The V and J ends lost 6 bases and 3 bases, in that order; junction bases with no gene match: 6. Germline assignment: CDR1 SGHRS and CDR2 YFSETQ. CDR3 DNA: TGCGCCAGCAAGATCCGGACAGGGGACTATGGCTACACCTTC. This sequence encodes CASKIRTGDYGYTF.

V and J are TRBV6-5 and TRBJ1-1; possibly TRBD1 for D (5 bases). The CDR3 has 15 amino acids. V was shortened by 4 bases and J by 4 bases, with 16 bases between the two germline ends. CDR1 is MNHEY and CDR2 is SVGAGI in the germline V gene. The CDR3 is CASSWGLNGGTEAFF. In DNA form, the CDR3 reads TGTGCCAGCAGTTGGGGACTCAATGGAGGCACTGAAGCTTTCTTT.

The gene calls are TRBV5-8 and TRBJ1-1, with D perhaps matching TRBD1 (6 bases). This CDR3 has 17 residues. Germline CDR1 reads SGHTS; CDR2 reads YDEGEE. The ends were cut back, 5 bases at V and 3 bases at J, with 23 bases in the middle. The CDR3 DNA is TGTGCCAGCAGTCCTGATCAGGGGAGTATTGGTTACACTGAAGCTTTCTTT. It codes for CASSPDQGSIGYTEAFF.

V and J are TRBV27 and TRBJ1-1; possibly TRBD1 for D (6 bases). V dropped 6 bases and J dropped 2 bases, with 13 bases sitting between them. From germline, CDR1 is MNHEY and CDR2 SMNVEV (reference sequence). This CDR3 spans 14 amino acids. The CDR3 loop is CASRVGQLNTEAFF. CDR3 DNA sequence: TGTGCCAGCAGGGTTGGACAGCTTAACACTGAAGCTTTCTTT.

The J gene is TRBJ1-2, the V gene TRBV7-8; TRBD1 might be the D (5 bases). Germline assignment: CDR1 SGHVS and CDR2 FQNEAQ. The CDR3 sequence is 16 residues long. V lost 1 base and J 6 bases, leaving 18 bases between the germline ends. CDR3 sequence (DNA): TGTGCCAGCAGCTTAGTACAGGTGTCGAACCAAAATGGCTACACCTTC. Amino acids: CASSLVQVSNQNGYTF.

The table lists this clone with a few counts. The chain is built from TRBV27 and TRBJ2-1; D uncertain. With 3 bases removed from V and 4 bases from J, the gap between germline ends came to 7 bases. The germline V gene encodes CDR1 MNHEY and CDR2 SMNVEV (reference sequence). The CDR3 consists of 13 residues. The CDR3 loop is CASSFRTYNEQFF. The CDR3 DNA is TGTGCCAGCAGTTTTCGTACGTACAATGAGCAGTTCTTC.

The chain has TRBV4-1 and TRBJ2-7, with D maybe TRBD2 (5 bases). The CDR3 spans 14 residues. Deletions cut 5 bases from V and 0 bases from J, with 11 bases between. Germline lookup yields CDR1 MGHRA and CDR2 YSYEKL. CDR3 sequence: CASSFGLNSYEQYF. In DNA form, the CDR3 reads TGCGCCAGCAGCTTCGGACTTAACTCCTACGAGCAGTACTTC.

The chain recombines TRBV5-6 with TRBJ2-1, with 8 nucleotides matching TRBD1. The length of the CDR3 is 15 residues. From germline, CDR1 is SGHDT and CDR2 YYEEEE. V trimming: 3 bases; J trimming: 7 bases; junction bases outside the gene matches: 9. The CDR3 DNA is TGTGCCAGCAGCTCGGACAGGGTCCCTCGGAATGAGCAGTTCTTC. Translated, it gives CASSSDRVPRNEQFF.

The chain uses TRBV6-2 or TRBV6-3 and TRBJ2-3; D gene ambiguous. V lost 0 bases and J lost 1, with 14 bases in between. CDR1 is MNHEY, CDR2 SVGEGT, per germline. This CDR3 region has 17 residues. The CDR3 nucleotides are TGTGCCAGCAGTTACTCAGGTTTAGGACGGGGCACAGATACGCAGTATTTT. Protein sequence: CASSYSGLGRGTDTQYF.

The J gene is TRBJ1-2, the V gene TRBV19; TRBD1 matches 7 bases. The germline gives CDR1 LNHDA, CDR2 SQIVND (reference sequence). V dropped 6 bases and J dropped 2; count of bases not matched to a gene: 3. CDR3 length: 13 amino acids. DNA of the CDR3: TGTGCCAGTAGCTTGACAGGGAACTATGGCTACACCTTC. This translates into CASSLTGNYGYTF.

This clone occurred once. The chain recombines TRBV6-5 with TRBJ1-1, with TRBD1 matching over 7 bases. V lost 8 bases, J lost 4 bases, and 4 bases stayed unmatched. The CDR3 totals 12 residues. Germline V lookup: CDR1 MNHEY, CDR2 SVGAGI. The CDR3 region is CASGRGSTEAFF. In nucleotides, the CDR3 is TGTGCCAGCGGCAGGGGGTCCACTGAAGCTTTCTTT.

The V gene is TRBV6-5, the J gene TRBJ1-5; 7 bases are shared with TRBD1. The CDR3 covers 15 residues. J was trimmed by 9 bases and V by 0 bases; bases with no gene match: 8. In germline, CDR1 is MNHEY, CDR2 SVGAGI. CDR3 sequence (DNA): TGTGCCAGCAGTTACTCGAACAGGGGAGAGGGGCCCCAGCATTTT. Translated: CASSYSNRGEGPQHF.

The chain couples TRBV6-2 or TRBV6-3 to TRBJ2-3; 9 nucleotides line up with TRBD2. The CDR3 spans 17 residues. The germline V gene encodes CDR1 MNHEY and CDR2 SVGEGT. V gave up 3 bases and J gave up 7 bases; unmatched junction bases: 14. The CDR3 is CASSYEEAGGTLNTQYF. In nucleotides, the CDR3 is TGTGCCAGCAGTTATGAGGAAGCGGGGGGAACGTTGAATACGCAGTATTTT.